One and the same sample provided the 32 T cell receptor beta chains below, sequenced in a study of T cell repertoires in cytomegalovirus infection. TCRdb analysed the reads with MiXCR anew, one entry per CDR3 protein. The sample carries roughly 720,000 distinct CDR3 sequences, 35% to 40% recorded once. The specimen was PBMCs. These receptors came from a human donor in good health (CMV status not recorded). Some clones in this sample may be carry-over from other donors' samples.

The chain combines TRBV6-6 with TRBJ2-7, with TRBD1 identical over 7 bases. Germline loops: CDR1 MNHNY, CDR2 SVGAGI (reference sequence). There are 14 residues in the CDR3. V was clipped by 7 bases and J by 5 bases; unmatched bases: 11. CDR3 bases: TGTGCCAGCACCCAGAGGGGACAGAGCCACGAGCAGTACTTC. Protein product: CASTQRGQSHEQYF.

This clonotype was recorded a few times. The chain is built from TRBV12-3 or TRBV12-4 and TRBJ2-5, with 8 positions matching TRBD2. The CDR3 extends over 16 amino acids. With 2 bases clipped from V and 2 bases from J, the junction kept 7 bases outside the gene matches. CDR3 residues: CASSLRVSGAQETQYF. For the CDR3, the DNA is TGTGCCAGCAGTTTACGGGTTAGCGGGGCACAAGAGACCCAGTACTTC.

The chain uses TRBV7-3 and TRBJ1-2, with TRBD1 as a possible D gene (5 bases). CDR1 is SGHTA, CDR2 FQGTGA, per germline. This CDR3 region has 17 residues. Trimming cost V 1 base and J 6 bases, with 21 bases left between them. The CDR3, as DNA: TGTGCCAGCAGCTTAATCTCTCGTCCGGACACAATAGATGGCTACACCTTC. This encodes CASSLISRPDTIDGYTF.

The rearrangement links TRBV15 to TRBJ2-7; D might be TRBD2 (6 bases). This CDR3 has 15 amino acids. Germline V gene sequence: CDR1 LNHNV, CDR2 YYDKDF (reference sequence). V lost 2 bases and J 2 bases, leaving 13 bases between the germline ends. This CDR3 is CATSRSRGFTYEQYF. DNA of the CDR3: TGTGCCACCAGCAGATCGCGGGGCTTTACCTACGAGCAGTACTTC.

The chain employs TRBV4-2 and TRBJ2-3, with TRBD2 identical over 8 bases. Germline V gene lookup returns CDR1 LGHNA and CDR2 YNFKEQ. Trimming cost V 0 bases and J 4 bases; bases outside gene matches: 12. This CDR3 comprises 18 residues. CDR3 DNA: TGTGCCAGCAGCCAAGATCTGGTTAGCGGGACCGTCGCAGATACGCAGTATTTT. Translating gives CASSQDLVSGTVADTQYF.

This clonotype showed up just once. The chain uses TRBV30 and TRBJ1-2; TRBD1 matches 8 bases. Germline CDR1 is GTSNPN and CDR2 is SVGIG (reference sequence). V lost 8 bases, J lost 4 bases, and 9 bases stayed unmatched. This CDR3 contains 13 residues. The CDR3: CARTTGASYGYTF. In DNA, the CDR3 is TGTGCCCGAACGACAGGGGCTTCCTATGGCTACACCTTC.

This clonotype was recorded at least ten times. This CDR3 reads CASSKRELDTQYF. CDR3 nucleotides: TGTGCCAGCAGCAAGCGGGAACTAGATACGCAGTATTTT. The chain uses TRBV7-8 and TRBJ2-3, with 7 bases that match TRBD2. Germline CDR1 SGHVS, CDR2 FQNEAQ. The CDR3 is 13 amino acids. V dropped 5 bases and J dropped 5; count of bases not matched to a gene: 4.

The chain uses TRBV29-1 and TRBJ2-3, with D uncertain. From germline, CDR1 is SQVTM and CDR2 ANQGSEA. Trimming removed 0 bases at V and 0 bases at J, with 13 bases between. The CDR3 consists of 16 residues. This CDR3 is CSVEDRQRTSTDTQYF. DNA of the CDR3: TGCAGCGTTGAAGATCGTCAGCGTACTAGCACAGATACGCAGTATTTT.

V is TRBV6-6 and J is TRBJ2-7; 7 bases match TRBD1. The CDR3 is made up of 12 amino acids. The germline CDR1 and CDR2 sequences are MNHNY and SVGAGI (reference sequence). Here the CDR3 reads CAGGRGKYEQYF. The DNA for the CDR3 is TGTGCAGGGGGCAGGGGTAAATACGAGCAGTACTTC.

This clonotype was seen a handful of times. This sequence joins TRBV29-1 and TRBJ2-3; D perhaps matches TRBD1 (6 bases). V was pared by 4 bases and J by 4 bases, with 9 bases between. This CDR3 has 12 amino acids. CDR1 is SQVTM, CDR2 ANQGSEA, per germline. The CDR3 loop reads CSVGQVPDTQYF. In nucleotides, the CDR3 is TGCAGCGTTGGACAGGTCCCAGATACGCAGTATTTT.

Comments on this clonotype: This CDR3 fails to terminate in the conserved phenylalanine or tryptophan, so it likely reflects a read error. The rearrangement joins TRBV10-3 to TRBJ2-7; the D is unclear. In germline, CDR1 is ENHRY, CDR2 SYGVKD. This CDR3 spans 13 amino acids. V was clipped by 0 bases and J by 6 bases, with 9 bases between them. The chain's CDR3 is CAISESGRPEQYL. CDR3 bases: TGTGCCATCAGTGAGTCAGGTCGGCCCGAGCAGTACTTA.

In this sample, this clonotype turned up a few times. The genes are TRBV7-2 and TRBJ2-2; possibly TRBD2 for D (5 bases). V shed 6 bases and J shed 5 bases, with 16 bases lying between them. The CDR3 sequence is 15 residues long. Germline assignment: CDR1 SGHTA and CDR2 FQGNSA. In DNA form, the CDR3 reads TGTGCCAGCAGGAGGGAATCGCTCGGGACCGGGGAGCTGTTTTTT. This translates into CASRRESLGTGELFF.

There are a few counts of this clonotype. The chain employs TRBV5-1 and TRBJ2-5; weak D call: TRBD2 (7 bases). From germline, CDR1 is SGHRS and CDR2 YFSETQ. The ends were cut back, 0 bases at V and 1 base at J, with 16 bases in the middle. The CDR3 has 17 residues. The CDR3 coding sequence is TGCGCCAGCAGCTTGGCGGGGGGCCCGGCTTTCCAAGAGACCCAGTACTTC. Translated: CASSLAGGPAFQETQYF. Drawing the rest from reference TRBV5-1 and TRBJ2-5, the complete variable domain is KAGVTQTPRYLIKTRGQQVTLSCSPISGHRSVSWYQQTPGQGLQFLFEYFSETQRNKGNFPGRFSGRQFSNSRSEMNVSTLELGDSALYLCASSLAGGPAFQETQYFGPGTRLLVL.

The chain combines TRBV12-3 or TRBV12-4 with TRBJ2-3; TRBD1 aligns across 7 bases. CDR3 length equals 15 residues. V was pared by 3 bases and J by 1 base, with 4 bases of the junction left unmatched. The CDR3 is CASSLGDSRTDTQYF. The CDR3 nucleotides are TGTGCCAGCAGTTTGGGGGACAGCCGCACAGATACGCAGTATTTT.

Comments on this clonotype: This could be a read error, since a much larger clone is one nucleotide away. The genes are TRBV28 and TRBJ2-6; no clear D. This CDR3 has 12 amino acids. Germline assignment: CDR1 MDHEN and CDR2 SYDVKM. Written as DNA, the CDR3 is TGTGACAGCTGTGGTGGGGCCAACGTCCTGACTTTC. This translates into CDSCGGANVLTF.

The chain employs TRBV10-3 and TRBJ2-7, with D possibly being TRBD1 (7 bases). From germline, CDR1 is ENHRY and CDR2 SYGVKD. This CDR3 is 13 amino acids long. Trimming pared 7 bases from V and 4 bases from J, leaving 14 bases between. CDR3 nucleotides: TGTGCCATCATGTCAGGGGGGAGTTACGAGCAGTACTTC. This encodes CAIMSGGSYEQYF.

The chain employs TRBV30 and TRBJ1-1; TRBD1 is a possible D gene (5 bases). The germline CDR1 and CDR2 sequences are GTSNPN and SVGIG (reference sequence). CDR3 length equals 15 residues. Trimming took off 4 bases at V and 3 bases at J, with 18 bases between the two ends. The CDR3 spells CAWTAIRDIHTEAFF. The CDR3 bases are TGTGCCTGGACCGCCATCAGGGATATCCACACTGAAGCTTTCTTT.

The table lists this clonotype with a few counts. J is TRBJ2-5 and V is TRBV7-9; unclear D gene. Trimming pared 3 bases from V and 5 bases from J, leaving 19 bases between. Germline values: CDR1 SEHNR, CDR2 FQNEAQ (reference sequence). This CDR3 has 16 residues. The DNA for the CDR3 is TGTGCCAGCAGCTTCGGAACGGAAAGCCCTTCGGAGACCCAGTACTTC. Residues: CASSFGTESPSETQYF.

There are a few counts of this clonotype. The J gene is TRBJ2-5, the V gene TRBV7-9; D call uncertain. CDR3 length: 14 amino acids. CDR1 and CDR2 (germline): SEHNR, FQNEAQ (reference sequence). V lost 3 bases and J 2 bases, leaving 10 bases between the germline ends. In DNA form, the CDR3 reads TGTGCCAGCAGCTTTCCCCGCACTCAAGAGACCCAGTACTTC. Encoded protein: CASSFPRTQETQYF.

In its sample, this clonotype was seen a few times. CDR3 nucleotide sequence: TGTGCCAGCAGTTTAGGCAGGGCGGGCAATCAGCCCCAGCATTTT. Protein: CASSLGRAGNQPQHF. The V gene is TRBV12-3 or TRBV12-4, the J gene TRBJ1-5, with D possibly TRBD1 on 5 matching bases. The CDR3 spans 15 residues. Between the trimmed V and J ends, which lost 1 base and 2 bases, there was a span of 9 bases.

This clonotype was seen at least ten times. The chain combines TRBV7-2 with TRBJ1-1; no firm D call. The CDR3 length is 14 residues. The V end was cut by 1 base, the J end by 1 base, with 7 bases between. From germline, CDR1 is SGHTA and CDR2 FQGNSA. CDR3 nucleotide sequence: TGTGCCAGCAGCTTAGGCCCGGGGAACACTGAAGCTTTCTTT. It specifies CASSLGPGNTEAFF.

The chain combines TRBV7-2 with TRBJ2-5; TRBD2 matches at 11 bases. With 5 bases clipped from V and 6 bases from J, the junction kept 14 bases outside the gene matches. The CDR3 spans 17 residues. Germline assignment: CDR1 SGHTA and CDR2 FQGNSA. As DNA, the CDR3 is TGTGCCAGCAGCCGAGAGGGTAGCGGGGGGGATCGGAAGACCCAGTACTTC. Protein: CASSREGSGGDRKTQYF.

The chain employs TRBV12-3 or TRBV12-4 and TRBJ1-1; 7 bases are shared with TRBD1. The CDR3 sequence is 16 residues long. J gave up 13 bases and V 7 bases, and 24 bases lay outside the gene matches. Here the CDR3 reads CASTAGWQGGPKEVFF. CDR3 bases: TGTGCCAGCACCGCCGGGTGGCAGGGGGGCCCAAAGGAGGTTTTCTTT.

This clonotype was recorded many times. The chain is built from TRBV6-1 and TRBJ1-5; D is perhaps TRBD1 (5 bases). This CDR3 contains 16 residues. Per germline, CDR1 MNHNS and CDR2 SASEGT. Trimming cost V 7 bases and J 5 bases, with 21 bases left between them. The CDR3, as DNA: TGTGCCAGCACTTCTAACCTTGTGAGGGGATATCAGCCCCAGCATTTT. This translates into CASTSNLVRGYQPQHF.

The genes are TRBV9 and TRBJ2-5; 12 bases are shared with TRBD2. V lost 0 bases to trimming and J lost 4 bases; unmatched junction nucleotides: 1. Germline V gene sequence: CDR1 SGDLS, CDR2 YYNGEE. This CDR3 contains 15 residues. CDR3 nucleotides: TGTGCCAGCAGCGTAGAGACTAGCGGGAGAGAGACCCAGTACTTC. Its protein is CASSVETSGRETQYF.

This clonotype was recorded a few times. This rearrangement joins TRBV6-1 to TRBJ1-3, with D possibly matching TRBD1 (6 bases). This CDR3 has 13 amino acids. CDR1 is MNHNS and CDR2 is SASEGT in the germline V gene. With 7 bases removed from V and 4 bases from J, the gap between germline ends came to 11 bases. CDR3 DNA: TGTGCCAGCACCTCCGGGACAGGAAACACCATATATTTT. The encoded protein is CASTSGTGNTIYF.

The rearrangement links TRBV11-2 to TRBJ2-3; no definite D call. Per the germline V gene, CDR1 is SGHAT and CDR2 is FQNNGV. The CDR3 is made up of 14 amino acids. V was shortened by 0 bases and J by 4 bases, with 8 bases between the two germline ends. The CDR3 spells CASSLDSTADTQYF. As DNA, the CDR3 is TGTGCCAGCAGCTTAGACTCAACCGCAGATACGCAGTATTTT.

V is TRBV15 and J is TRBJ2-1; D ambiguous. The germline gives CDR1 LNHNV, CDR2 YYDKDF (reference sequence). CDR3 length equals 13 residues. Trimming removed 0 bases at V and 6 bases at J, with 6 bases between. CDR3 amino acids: CATSRDPGNEQFF. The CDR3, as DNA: TGTGCCACCAGCAGAGATCCGGGCAATGAGCAGTTCTTC.

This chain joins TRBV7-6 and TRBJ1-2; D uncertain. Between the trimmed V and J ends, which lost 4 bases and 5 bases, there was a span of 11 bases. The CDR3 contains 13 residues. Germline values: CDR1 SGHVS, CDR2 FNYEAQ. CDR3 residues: CASSYGAGYGYTF. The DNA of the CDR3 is TGTGCCAGCAGCTACGGAGCAGGTTATGGCTACACCTTC.

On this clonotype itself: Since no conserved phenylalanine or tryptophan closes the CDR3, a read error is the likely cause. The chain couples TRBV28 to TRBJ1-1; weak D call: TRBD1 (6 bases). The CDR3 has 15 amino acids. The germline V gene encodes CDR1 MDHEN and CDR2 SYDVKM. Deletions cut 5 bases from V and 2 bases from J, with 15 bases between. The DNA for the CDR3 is TGTGCCAGCAGTCCGGTGTACAGGGTTAACACTGAAGCTTTCCTT. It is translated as CASSPVYRVNTEAFL.

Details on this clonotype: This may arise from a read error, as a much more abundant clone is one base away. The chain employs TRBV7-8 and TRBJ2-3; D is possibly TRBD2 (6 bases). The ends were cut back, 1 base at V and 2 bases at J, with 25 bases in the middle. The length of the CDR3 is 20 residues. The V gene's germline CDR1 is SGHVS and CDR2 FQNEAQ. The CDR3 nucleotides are TGTGCCAGCAGCTTAGTTTATTTGGTCGCAACAGGAGGGACCACAGATACGCAGTATTTT. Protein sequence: CASSLVYLVATGGTTDTQYF.

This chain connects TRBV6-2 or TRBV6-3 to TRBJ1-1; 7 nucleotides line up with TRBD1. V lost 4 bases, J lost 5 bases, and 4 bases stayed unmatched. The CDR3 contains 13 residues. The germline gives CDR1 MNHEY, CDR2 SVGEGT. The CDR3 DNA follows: TGTGCCAGCAGTTCAGGGGGACTAACTGAAGCTTTCTTT. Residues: CASSSGGLTEAFF.